Below are 2 T cell receptor beta chains sequenced from a single sample in a study of OX40 agonist ivuxolimab in advanced cancers. The library was obtained by the immunoSEQ multiplex PCR assay. This immuneACCESS table, as held by TCRdb, lists in-frame sequences with V and J called but not all clones. Of the missing ones, under half trace to an unresolved V gene in checked studies; the others have no known cause. Recorded for this sample are approximately 100,000 clones; 90% to 95% of them occurred a single time. The top ten hold less than 0.4% of the sample. The material sequenced was CD4+ or CD8+ T cells sorted from blood, taken in a trial of the OX40 agonist ivuxolimab. Receptors were obtained from an adult with an advanced solid tumor such as melanoma, head and neck, liver or kidney cancer.

The chain employs TRBV4-3 and TRBJ2-1; 8 bases map to TRBD2. Germline loops: CDR1 LGHNA, CDR2 YSLEER. CDR3 size: 16 residues. J lost 8 bases, V lost 4 bases, and 13 bases had no gene match. In nucleotides, the CDR3 is TGCGCCAGCAGCCGACTACAAGCGGGAGAGGAATATGAGCAGTTCTTC. Its protein is CASSRLQAGEEYEQFF.

The V gene is TRBV11-2, the J gene TRBJ2-2, with 10 bases aligning to TRBD2. The CDR3 extends over 16 amino acids. Germline lookup yields CDR1 SGHAT and CDR2 FQNNGV. With 6 bases clipped from V and 6 bases from J, the junction kept 10 bases outside the gene matches. CDR3 sequence: CASRPAGGESAGELFF. DNA of the CDR3: TGTGCCAGCAGGCCAGCGGGAGGGGAGTCCGCCGGGGAGCTGTTTTTT.